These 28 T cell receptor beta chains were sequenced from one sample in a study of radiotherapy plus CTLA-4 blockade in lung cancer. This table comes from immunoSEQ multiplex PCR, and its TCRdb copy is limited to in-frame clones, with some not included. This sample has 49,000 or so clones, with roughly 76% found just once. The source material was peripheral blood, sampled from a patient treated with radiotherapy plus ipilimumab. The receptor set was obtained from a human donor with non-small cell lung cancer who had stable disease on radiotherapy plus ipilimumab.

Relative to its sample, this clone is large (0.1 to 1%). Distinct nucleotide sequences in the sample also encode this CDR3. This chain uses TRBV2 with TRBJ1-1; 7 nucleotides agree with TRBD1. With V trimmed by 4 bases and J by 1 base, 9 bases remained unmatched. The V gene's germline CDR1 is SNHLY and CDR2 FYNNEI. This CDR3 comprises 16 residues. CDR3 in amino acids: CASSVRGFDRNTEAFF. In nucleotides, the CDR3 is TGTGCCAGCAGTGTCAGGGGGTTTGACCGGAACACTGAAGCTTTCTTT. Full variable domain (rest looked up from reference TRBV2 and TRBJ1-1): EPEVTQTPSHQVTQMGQEVILRCVPISNHLYFYWYRQILGQKVEFLVSFYNNEISEKSEIFDDQFSVERPDGSNFTLKIRSTKLEDSAMYFCASSVRGFDRNTEAFFGQGTRLTVV.

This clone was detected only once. In DNA form, the CDR3 reads TGTGCCAACTCCCCGGGACAGGGAGTCAGTGAAGCTTTCTTT. It yields the protein CANSPGQGVSEAFF. The chain recombines TRBV5-8 with TRBJ1-1, with 9 bases fitting TRBD1. Trimming took 9 bases from V and 7 from J; bases not matched to a gene: 13. This CDR3 region has 14 residues. Germline assignment: CDR1 SGHTS and CDR2 YDEGEE.

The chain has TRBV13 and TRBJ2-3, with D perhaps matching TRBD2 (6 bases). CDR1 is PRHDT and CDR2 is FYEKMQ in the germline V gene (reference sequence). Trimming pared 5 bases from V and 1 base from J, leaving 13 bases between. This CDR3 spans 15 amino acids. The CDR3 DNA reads TGTGCCAGCAGCGGTAGCGGAGGCCGCACAGATACGCAGTATTTT. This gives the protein CASSGSGGRTDTQYF.

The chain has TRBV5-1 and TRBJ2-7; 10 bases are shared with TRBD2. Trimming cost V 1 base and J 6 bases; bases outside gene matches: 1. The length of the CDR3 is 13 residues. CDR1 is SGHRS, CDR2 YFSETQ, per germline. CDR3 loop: CASSLTSGTEQYV. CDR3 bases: TGCGCCAGCAGCTTGACTAGCGGGACCGAGCAGTACGTC.

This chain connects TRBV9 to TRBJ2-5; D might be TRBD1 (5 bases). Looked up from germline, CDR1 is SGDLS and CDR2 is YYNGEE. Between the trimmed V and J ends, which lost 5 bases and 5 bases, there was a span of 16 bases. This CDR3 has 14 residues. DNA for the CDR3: TGTGCCAGCAGTGCCCTTGGGCAGGGCGAGACCCAGTACTTC. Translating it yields CASSALGQGETQYF.

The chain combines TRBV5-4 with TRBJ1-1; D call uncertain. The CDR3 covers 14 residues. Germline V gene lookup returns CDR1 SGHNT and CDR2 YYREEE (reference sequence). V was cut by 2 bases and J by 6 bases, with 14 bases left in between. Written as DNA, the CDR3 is TGTGCCAGCAGCTTTCGGCAGCCTACGGCTGAAGCTTTCTTT. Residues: CASSFRQPTAEAFF.

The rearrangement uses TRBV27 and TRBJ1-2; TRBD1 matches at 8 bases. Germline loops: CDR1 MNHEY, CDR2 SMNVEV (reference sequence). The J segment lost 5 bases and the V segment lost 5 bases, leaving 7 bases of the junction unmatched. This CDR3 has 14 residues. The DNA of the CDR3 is TGTGCCAGCAGTCGACAGGGGCAGGGGTATGGCTACACCTTC. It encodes CASSRQGQGYGYTF.

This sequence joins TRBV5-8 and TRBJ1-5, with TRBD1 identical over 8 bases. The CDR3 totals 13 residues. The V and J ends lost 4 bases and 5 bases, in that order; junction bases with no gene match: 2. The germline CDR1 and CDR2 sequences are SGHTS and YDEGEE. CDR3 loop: CASSVQGDQPQHF. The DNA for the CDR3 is TGTGCCAGCAGCGTACAGGGGGATCAGCCCCAGCATTTT.

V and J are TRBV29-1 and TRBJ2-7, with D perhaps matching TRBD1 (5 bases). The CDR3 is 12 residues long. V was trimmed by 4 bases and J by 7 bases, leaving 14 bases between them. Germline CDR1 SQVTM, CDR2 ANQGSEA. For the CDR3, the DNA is TGCAGCGTTGTATTCCAGGGCCATGAGCAGTACTTC. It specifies CSVVFQGHEQYF.

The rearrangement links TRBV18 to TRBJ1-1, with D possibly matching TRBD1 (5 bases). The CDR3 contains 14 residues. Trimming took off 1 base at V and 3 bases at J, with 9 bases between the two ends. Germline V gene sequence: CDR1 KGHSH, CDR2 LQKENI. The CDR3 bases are TGTGCCAGCTCACCACAGGAAGGGGACACTGAAGCTTTCTTT. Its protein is CASSPQEGDTEAFF.

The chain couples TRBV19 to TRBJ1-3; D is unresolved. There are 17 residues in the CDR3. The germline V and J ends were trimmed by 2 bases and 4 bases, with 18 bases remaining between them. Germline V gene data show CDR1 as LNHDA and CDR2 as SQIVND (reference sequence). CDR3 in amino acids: CASSIIVGVMGGNTIYF. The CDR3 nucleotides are TGTGCCAGTAGTATAATCGTCGGGGTAATGGGCGGAAACACCATATATTTT. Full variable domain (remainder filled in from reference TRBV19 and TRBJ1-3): DGGITQSPKYLFRKEGQNVTLSCEQNLNHDAMYWYRQDPGQGLRLIYYSQIVNDFQKGDIAEGYSVSREKKESFPLTVTSAQKNPTAFYLCASSIIVGVMGGNTIYFGEGSWLTVV.

As DNA, the CDR3 is TGTGCCAGCAGCGCACTATGGACAGGGGCCGCCGGCAATCAGCCCCAGCATTTT. Translated, it gives CASSALWTGAAGNQPQHF. The rearrangement joins TRBV5-5 to TRBJ1-5, with 9 bases matching TRBD1. With V trimmed by 4 bases and J by 2 bases, 13 bases remained unmatched. CDR3 size: 18 residues. Germline loops: CDR1 SGHKS, CDR2 YYEKEE (reference sequence).

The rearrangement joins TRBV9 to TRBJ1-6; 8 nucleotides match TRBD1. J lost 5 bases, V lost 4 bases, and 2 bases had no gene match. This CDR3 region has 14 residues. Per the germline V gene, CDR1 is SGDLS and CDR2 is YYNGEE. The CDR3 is CASSQTGDNSPLHF. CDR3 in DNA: TGTGCCAGCAGCCAGACAGGGGATAATTCACCCCTCCACTTT. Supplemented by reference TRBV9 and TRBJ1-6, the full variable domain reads DSGVTQTPKHLITATGQRVTLRCSPRSGDLSVYWYQQSLDQGLQFLIQYYNGEERAKGNILERFSAQQFPDLHSELNLSSLELGDSALYFCASSQTGDNSPLHFGNGTRLTVT.

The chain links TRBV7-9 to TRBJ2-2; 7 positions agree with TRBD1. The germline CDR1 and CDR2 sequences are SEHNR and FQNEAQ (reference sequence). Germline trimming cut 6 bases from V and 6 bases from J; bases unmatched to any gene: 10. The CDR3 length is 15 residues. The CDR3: CASRTGTVGAGELFF. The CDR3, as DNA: TGTGCCAGCAGGACCGGGACAGTCGGGGCCGGGGAGCTGTTTTTT.

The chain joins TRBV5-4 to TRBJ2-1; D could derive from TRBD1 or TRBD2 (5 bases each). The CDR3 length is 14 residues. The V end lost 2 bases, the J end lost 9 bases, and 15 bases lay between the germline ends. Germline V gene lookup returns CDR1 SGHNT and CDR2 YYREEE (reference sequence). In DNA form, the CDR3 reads TGTGCCAGCAGCTTATCCTGGGACCCTCTTGAGCAGTTCTTC. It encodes CASSLSWDPLEQFF.

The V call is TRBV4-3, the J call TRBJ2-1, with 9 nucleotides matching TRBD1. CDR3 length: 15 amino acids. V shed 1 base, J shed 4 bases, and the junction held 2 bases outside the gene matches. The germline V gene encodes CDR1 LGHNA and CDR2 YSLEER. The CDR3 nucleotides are TGCGCCAGCAGCCAAGGGGACAGGGAGTACAATGAGCAGTTCTTC. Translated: CASSQGDREYNEQFF.

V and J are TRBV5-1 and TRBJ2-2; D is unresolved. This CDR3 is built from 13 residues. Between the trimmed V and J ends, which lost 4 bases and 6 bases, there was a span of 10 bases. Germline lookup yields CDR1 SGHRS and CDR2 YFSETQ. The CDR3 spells CASSVAVAGELFF. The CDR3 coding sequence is TGCGCCAGCAGCGTGGCGGTGGCCGGGGAGCTGTTTTTT.

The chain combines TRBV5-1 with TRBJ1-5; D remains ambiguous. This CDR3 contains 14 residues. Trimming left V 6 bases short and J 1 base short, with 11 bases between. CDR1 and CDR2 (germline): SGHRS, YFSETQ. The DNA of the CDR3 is TGCGCCAGCAAGGAGGGTCAGAGCAATCAGCCCCAGCATTTT. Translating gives CASKEGQSNQPQHF.

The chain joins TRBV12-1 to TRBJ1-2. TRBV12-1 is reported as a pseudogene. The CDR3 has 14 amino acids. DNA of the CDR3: TGTGCCGGATTCCGAGCCCGGATGCACTATGGCTACACCTTC. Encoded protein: CAGFRARMHYGYTF.

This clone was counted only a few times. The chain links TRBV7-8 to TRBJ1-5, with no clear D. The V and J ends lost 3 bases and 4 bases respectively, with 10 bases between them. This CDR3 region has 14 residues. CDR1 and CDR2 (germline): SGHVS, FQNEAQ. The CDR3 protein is CASSLWQRNQPQHF. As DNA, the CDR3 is TGTGCCAGCAGCTTGTGGCAGCGGAATCAGCCCCAGCATTTT.

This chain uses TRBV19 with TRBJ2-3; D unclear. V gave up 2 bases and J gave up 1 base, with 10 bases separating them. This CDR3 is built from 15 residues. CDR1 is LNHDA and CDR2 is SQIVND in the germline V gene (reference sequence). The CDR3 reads CASSILGQGTDTQYF. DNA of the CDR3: TGTGCCAGTAGTATATTAGGGCAGGGCACAGATACGCAGTATTTT. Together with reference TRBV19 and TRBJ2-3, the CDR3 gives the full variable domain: DGGITQSPKYLFRKEGQNVTLSCEQNLNHDAMYWYRQDPGQGLRLIYYSQIVNDFQKGDIAEGYSVSREKKESFPLTVTSAQKNPTAFYLCASSILGQGTDTQYFGPGTRLTVL.

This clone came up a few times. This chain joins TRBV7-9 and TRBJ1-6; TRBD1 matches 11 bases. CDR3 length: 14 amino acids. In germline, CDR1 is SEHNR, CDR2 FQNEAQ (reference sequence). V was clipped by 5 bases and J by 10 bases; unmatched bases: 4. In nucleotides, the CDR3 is TGTGCCAGCAGCCACCGGGACAGGGGGTCACCCCTCCACTTT. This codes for CASSHRDRGSPLHF.

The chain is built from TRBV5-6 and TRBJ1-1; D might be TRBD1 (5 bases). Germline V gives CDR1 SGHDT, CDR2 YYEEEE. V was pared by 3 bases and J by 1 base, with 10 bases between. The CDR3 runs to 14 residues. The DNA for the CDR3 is TGTGCCAGCAGCTCGGACATATCGAACACTGAAGCTTTCTTT. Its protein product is CASSSDISNTEAFF.

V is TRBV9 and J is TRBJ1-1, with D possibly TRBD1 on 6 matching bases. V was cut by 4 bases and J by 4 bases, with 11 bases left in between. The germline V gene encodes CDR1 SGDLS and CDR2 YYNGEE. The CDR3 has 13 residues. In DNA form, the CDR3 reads TGTGCCAGCAGCCCTGGGACAAGCACTGAAGCTTTCTTT. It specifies CASSPGTSTEAFF.

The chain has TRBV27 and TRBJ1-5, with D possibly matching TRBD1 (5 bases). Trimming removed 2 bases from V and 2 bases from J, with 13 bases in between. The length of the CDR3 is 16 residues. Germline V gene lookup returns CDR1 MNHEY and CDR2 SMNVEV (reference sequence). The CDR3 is CASSLIGALGNQPQHF. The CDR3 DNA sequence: TGTGCCAGCAGTTTAATAGGGGCGCTTGGCAATCAGCCCCAGCATTTT.

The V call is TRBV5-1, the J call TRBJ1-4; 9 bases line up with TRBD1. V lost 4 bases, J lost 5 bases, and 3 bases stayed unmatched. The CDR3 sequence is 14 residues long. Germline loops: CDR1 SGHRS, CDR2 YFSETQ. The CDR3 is CASSRDRANEKLFF. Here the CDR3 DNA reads TGCGCCAGCAGCCGGGACAGGGCCAATGAAAAACTGTTTTTT.

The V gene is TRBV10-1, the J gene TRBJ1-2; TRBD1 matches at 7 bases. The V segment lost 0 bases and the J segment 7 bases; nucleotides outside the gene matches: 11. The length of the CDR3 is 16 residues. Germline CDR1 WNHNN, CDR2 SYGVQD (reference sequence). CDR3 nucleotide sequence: TGCGCCAGCAGTGAGTCACCATCCGGGGACAGCCGTGGCTACACCTTC. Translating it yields CASSESPSGDSRGYTF.

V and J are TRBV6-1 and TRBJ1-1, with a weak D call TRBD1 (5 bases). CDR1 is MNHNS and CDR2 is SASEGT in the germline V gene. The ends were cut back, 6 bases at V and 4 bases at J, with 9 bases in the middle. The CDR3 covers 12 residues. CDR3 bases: TGTGCCAGCAGGCGACAGACCACTGAAGCTTTCTTT. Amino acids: CASRRQTTEAFF.